This T cell receptor beta chain came from a study of shared clonotypes between healthy human individuals. Study outcomes and limitations: Sample collection involved blood only; tissue repertoires are likely different. For sorted subsets, rarefaction showed incomplete sequencing despite large depth. In a handful of donors, around 5% of naive CD4 clonotypes appeared in common.

Deep level was the assay's run setting. Clones were read by immunoSEQ multiplex PCR, and TCRdb kept only the in-frame ones, dropping some. The sample holds roughly 2.4 million clones; 90% to 97% are singletons and the top ten take more than 0.1%. On this clone: Antigen specificity is unknown. One end of the junction varies from germline; a read error may be responsible.

Specimen: naive CD4+ T cells sorted from blood. Subset indicated: CD45RA+ positively selected. The clonotype comes from a man aged 18-30 years in good health.

CDR3 coding DNA: TGCAGCGTTCAAACTAGCGGGAGTCTCTACAAGCAGTACTTC. Its protein product is CSVQTSGSLYKQYF. The J gene is TRBJ2-7, the V gene TRBV29-1; 11 bases are a match to TRBD2. CDR3 size: 14 residues. Per germline, CDR1 SQVTM and CDR2 ANQGSEA.